These T cell receptor beta chains were read from a single sample in a study of T cells in Graves' hyperthyroidism and ophthalmopathy. TCRdb used MiXCR to reprocess the multiplex PCR reads, holding one entry per CDR3 protein. The sample contains more than 350,000 distinct CDR3 sequences, about 14% of which appear only once. Material for sequencing was blood. Receptors originate from a woman aged 25 to 39 with Graves' ophthalmopathy. Both conserved end residues are part of each CDR3. D genes are given only for firm matches. A clone size is listed for some rows: how often the clone was seen (once, few, many), or a class if it is expanded.

clone_size	v_call	j_call	d_call	cdr3_aa	cdr3_nt
-	TRBV11-3	TRBJ1-3	-	CASSQGTPGNTIYF	TGTGCCAGCAGTCAGGGGACCCCTGGAAACACCATATATTTT
many	TRBV18	TRBJ2-5	-	CASSPFGQSQETQYF	TGTGCCAGCTCACCTTTCGGACAGTCCCAAGAGACCCAGTACTTC
-	TRBV7-9	TRBJ2-6	-	CASSLARPGSGANVLTF	TGTGCCAGCAGCTTAGCCCGGCCAGGGTCTGGGGCCAACGTCCTGACTTTC
many	TRBV28	TRBJ2-7	-	CASSSGISYEQYF	TGTGCCAGCAGTTCAGGAATTTCCTACGAGCAGTACTTC
-	TRBV19	TRBJ2-1	TRBD2	CASSTSGGKYNEQFF	TGTGCCAGTAGTACTAGCGGGGGGAAATACAATGAGCAGTTCTTC
-	TRBV7-9	TRBJ2-3	-	CASRSYDTQYF	TGTGCCAGCAGAAGCTACGATACGCAGTATTTT
-	TRBV20-1	TRBJ2-4	TRBD1	CSAEQGAKNIQYF	TGCAGTGCTGAACAGGGGGCCAAAAACATTCAGTACTTC
many	TRBV12-3/TRBV12-4	TRBJ1-4	-	CASSYLLQGPTNEKLFF	TGTGCCAGCAGTTACCTTTTACAGGGCCCGACTAATGAAAAACTGTTTTTT
many	TRBV11-2	TRBJ2-5	TRBD1	CASSQKVRDRQETQYF	TGTGCCAGCAGCCAAAAAGTCCGGGACAGGCAAGAGACCCAGTACTTC
many	TRBV7-6	TRBJ2-3	TRBD2	CATVAGPGDTQYF	TGTGCCACCGTAGCGGGGCCGGGAGATACGCAGTATTTT
many	TRBV7-2	TRBJ2-5	-	CASSPELAETQYF	TGTGCCAGCAGTCCCGAGCTGGCGGAGACCCAGTACTTC
-	TRBV9	TRBJ1-2	-	CASSANGLPYGYTF	TGTGCCAGCAGCGCTAACGGGTTACCCTATGGCTACACCTTC